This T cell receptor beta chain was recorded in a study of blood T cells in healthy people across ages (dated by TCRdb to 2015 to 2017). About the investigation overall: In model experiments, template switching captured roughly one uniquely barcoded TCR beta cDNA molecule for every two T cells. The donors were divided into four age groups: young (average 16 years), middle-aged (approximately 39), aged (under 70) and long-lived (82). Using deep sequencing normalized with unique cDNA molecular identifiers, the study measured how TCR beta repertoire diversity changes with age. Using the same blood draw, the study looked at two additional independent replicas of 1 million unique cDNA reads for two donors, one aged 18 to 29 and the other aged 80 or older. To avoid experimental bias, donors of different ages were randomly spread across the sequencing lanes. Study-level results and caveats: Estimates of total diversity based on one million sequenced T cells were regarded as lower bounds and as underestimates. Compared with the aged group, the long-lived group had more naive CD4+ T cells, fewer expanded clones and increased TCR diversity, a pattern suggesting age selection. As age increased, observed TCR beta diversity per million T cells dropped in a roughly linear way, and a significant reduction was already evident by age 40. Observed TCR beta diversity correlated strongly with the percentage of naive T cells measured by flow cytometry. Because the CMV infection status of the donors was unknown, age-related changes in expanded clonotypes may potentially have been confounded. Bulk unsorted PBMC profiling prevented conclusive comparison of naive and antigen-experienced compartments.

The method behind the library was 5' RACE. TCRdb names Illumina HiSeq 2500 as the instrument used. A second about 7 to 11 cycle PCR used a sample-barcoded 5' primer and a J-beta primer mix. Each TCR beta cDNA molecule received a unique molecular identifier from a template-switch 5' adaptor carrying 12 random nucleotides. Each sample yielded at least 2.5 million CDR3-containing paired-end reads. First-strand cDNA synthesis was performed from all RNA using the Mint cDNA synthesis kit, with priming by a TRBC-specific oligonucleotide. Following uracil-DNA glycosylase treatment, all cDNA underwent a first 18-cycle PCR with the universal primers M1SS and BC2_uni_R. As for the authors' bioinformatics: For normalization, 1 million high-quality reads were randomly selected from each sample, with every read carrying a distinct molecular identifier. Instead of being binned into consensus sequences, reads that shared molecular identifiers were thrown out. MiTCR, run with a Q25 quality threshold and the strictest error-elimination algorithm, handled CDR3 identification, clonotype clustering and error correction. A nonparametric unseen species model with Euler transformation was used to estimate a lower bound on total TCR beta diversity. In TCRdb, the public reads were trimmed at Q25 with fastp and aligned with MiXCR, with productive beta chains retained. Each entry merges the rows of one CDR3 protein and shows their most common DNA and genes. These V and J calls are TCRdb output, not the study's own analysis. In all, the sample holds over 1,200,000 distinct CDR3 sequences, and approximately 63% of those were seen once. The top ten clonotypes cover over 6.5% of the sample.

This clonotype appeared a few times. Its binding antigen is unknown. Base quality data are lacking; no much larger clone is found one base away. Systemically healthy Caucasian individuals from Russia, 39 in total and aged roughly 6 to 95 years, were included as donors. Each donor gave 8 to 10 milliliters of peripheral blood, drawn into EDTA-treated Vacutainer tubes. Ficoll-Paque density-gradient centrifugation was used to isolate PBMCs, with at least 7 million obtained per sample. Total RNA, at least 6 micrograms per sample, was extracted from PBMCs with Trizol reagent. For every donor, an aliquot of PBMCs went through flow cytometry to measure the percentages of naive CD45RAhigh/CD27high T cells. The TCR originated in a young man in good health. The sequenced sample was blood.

The DNA sequence reads TGCGCCAGCACTTCGATTCCACCCAATCATGGGCAGTACTTC. The encoded protein is CASTSIPPNHGQYF. The V and J segments used are TRBV10-2 and TRBJ2-5, with the D gene uncertain. V is pared back by 7 bases and J by 11 bases, with 23 bases lying between the germline termini. Sequences WSHSY (CDR1) and SAAADI (CDR2) are obtained from the germline V gene. The CDR3 sequence holds 14 residues, the cysteine and phenylalanine included. Only CDR3 DNA is held: 42 bases, read in frame from base 1.